A single T cell receptor (beta chain) is shown here with its context. No antigen is known for it. An end of the junction does not agree with germline; a read error may underlie this. MiXCR was run by TCRdb on the PCR reads, yielding one entry per CDR3 protein. The table lists 100,000 or so distinct CDR3 sequences, 36% of them singletons. The entry originates in a study of molecular identifiers for immune sequencing clone quantification. For the study at large: Four portions were sequenced after RNA from roughly 21,000 or 96,000 naive CD8 cells was split five ways in replicates.

This CDR3 is built from 14 residues. Germline V gene lookup returns CDR1 LNHDA and CDR2 SQIVND (reference sequence). Study-wide results and limits: Clones with over 20 RNA copies captured over 99% of effector molecules but under 1% of naive ones.

The chain links TRBV19 to TRBJ2-3; D unclear. Sequencing was carried out using naive CD8+ T cells from blood, with Jurkat cell RNA spiked in. Described subset: FACS-sorted CD8+CD4-CCR7+CD45RA+ naive T cells. This sequence originates from a human donor in good health. Some libraries in this study had Jurkat cell RNA spiked in. CDR3 in DNA: TGTGCCAGTAGTATATGGAACGGATTGGATACGCTGTATTTT. Amino acid sequence: CASSIWNGLDTLYF.